A single sample gave rise to the 15 T cell receptor beta chains below, sequenced in a study of T-cell memory formation after mild COVID-19. Each CDR3 protein gets one entry after TCRdb re-called the 5' RACE reads with MiXCR. The sample yields about 430,000 distinct CDR3 sequences, around 24% seen once. Sequencing used PBMCs or a T cell subset sorted from them (not recorded which). The receptors stem from an adult woman who had mild COVID-19 (a few samples of this study predate the infection). Cell type and time point are not known.

CDR3 nucleotides: TGTGCCAGCAGCTTGGACGCCCCGGGTTACAATGAGCAGTTCTTC. Translating it yields CASSLDAPGYNEQFF. The chain is built from TRBV11-1 and TRBJ2-1; D is uncertain. There are 15 residues in the CDR3. Germline lookup yields CDR1 SGHAT and CDR2 FQDESV (reference sequence). Between the trimmed V and J ends, which lost 3 bases and 4 bases, there was a span of 13 bases.

This clonotype was counted only a few times. This chain connects TRBV5-6 to TRBJ1-5, with 7 bases aligning to TRBD1. V shed 4 bases, J shed 6 bases, and the junction held 4 bases outside the gene matches. The germline V gene encodes CDR1 SGHDT and CDR2 YYEEEE. CDR3 length equals 13 residues. The CDR3 spells CASSQGQTQPQHF. DNA of the CDR3: TGTGCCAGCAGCCAGGGACAGACTCAGCCCCAGCATTTT.

The rearrangement links TRBV20-1 to TRBJ1-5; 8 bases agree with TRBD1. The CDR3 is 14 residues long. V trimming: 6 bases; J trimming: 3 bases; junction bases outside the gene matches: 7. Germline values: CDR1 DFQATT, CDR2 SNEGSKA (reference sequence). CDR3 sequence reads: CSARTGSLNQPQHF. For the CDR3, the DNA is TGCAGTGCGCGGACAGGGTCCCTCAATCAGCCCCAGCATTTT.

Only a few counts were recorded for this clonotype. CDR3 sequence: CATSDPRTRRETQYF. The DNA for the CDR3 is TGTGCCACCAGTGATCCACGGACCCGCCGGGAGACCCAGTACTTC. The chain is built from TRBV24-1 and TRBJ2-5, with D unresolved. This CDR3 has 15 amino acids. Germline CDR1 is KGHDR and CDR2 is SFDVKD. Trimming took 3 bases from V and 5 from J, leaving 15 bases between them.

This clonotype was seen a few times. The chain joins TRBV11-1 to TRBJ2-6; 9 bases match TRBD2. Looked up from germline, CDR1 is SGHAT and CDR2 is FQDESV (reference sequence). The V and J ends lost 3 bases and 4 bases, in that order; junction bases with no gene match: 7. This CDR3 has 17 amino acids. CDR3 in amino acids: CASSLASGRSGANVLTF. As DNA, the CDR3 is TGTGCCAGCAGCTTGGCAAGCGGGAGGTCAGGGGCCAACGTCCTGACTTTC.

This clonotype was detected a few times. J is TRBJ2-7 and V is TRBV18; 7 bases map to TRBD1. The length of the CDR3 is 14 residues. The germline V gene encodes CDR1 KGHSH and CDR2 LQKENI. After removal of 3 bases from V and 5 bases from J, the junction contained 7 bases not matched to a gene. The CDR3 region has the DNA TGTGCCAGCTCACCCCTGGGGCAGGGGGACGAGCAGTACTTC. Translation: CASSPLGQGDEQYF.

This clonotype was picked up a small number of times. The CDR3 spells CAISESDIAHEQYF. DNA for the CDR3: TGTGCCATCAGTGAGTCTGACATAGCCCACGAGCAGTACTTC. This rearrangement joins TRBV10-3 to TRBJ2-7; D remains ambiguous. V was trimmed by 0 bases and J by 5 bases, leaving 11 bases between them. Germline loops: CDR1 ENHRY, CDR2 SYGVKD. The CDR3 runs to 14 residues.

This chain links TRBV7-8 with TRBJ1-1; D uncertain. V was cut by 5 bases and J by 11 bases, with 15 bases left in between. The germline V gene has CDR1 SGHVS and CDR2 FQNEAQ. The CDR3 runs to 12 residues. The DNA of the CDR3 is TGTGCCAGCAGCATAGTAACAACCGACGCTTTCTTT. Translation gives CASSIVTTDAFF.

The V and J genes are TRBV13 and TRBJ2-6, with a weak D call TRBD1 (6 bases). V shed 4 bases and J shed 0 bases, with 13 bases lying between them. Germline CDR1 and CDR2: PRHDT and FYEKMQ (reference sequence). The CDR3 is 17 amino acids. CDR3 bases: TGTGCCAGCAGCTCTAGGTCACAGGGCTCTGGGGCCAACGTCCTGACTTTC. Encoded protein: CASSSRSQGSGANVLTF.

The rearrangement links TRBV19 to TRBJ1-1; a weak D match, TRBD1 (5 bases). Looked up from germline, CDR1 is LNHDA and CDR2 is SQIVND (reference sequence). The CDR3 covers 12 residues. The V end was cut by 8 bases, the J end by 1 base, with 8 bases between. In DNA form, the CDR3 reads TGTGCCAGTGGAGGACAGAACACTGAAGCTTTCTTT. This gives the protein CASGGQNTEAFF.

This CDR3 reads CASSQGMGARGQGYTF. For the CDR3, the DNA is TGTGCCAGCAGCCAAGGGATGGGGGCCAGAGGGCAAGGCTACACCTTC. The chain carries TRBV3-1 and TRBJ1-2, with a possible D match to TRBD1 (6 bases). Trimming stripped 1 base from V and 8 bases from J, with 20 bases between. The CDR3 spans 16 residues. The V gene's germline CDR1 is LGHDT and CDR2 YNNKEL (reference sequence). Filled out from reference TRBV3-1 and TRBJ1-2, the complete variable domain reads DTAVSQTPKYLVTQMGNDKSIKCEQNLGHDTMYWYKQDSKKFLKIMFSYNNKELIINETVPNRFSPKSPDKAHLNLHINSLELGDSAVYFCASSQGMGARGQGYTFGSGTRLTVV.

The count of this clonotype is one. This chain joins TRBV20-1 and TRBJ1-1, with 7 bases identical to TRBD1. The junction had 8 bases not matched to a gene; V was cut back by 3 bases and J by 7 bases. CDR1 DFQATT and CDR2 SNEGSKA come from the germline V gene (reference sequence). The CDR3 extends over 13 amino acids. The chain's CDR3 is CSASQTGSIEAFF. The CDR3 DNA is TGCAGTGCTAGTCAGACAGGGTCAATTGAAGCTTTCTTT.

This clonotype was seen a few times. This chain connects TRBV5-5 to TRBJ2-7; 11 positions agree with TRBD2. This CDR3 has 15 residues. CDR1 SGHKS and CDR2 YYEKEE come from the germline V gene (reference sequence). The V segment lost 1 base and the J segment 4 bases; nucleotides outside the gene matches: 4. This CDR3 reads CASSLSLAGAYEQYF. In nucleotides, the CDR3 is TGTGCCAGCAGCTTGTCACTAGCGGGAGCTTACGAGCAGTACTTC.

This clonotype has just one count. The chain combines TRBV5-1 with TRBJ1-2, with TRBD1 as a possible D gene (5 bases). The CDR3 is 15 amino acids. From germline, CDR1 is SGHRS and CDR2 YFSETQ. Trimming shortened V by 0 bases and J by 6 bases, and 15 bases separated the two germline ends. This CDR3 reads CASSLGTSIINGYTF. The CDR3 region has the DNA TGCGCCAGCAGCTTGGGGACATCGATAATAAATGGCTACACCTTC.

The chain employs TRBV5-6 and TRBJ2-1, with D perhaps matching TRBD1 (6 bases). Germline CDR1 is SGHDT and CDR2 is YYEEEE. This CDR3 contains 15 residues. V was clipped by 2 bases and J by 4 bases, with 13 bases between them. Written as DNA, the CDR3 is TGTGCCAGCAGCTTCCGGGACAACCCTTACAATGAGCAGTTCTTC. Encoded protein: CASSFRDNPYNEQFF. Supplemented by reference TRBV5-6 and TRBJ2-1, the full variable domain reads DAGVTQSPTHLIKTRGQQVTLRCSPKSGHDTVSWYQQALGQGPQFIFQYYEEEERQRGNFPDRFSGHQFPNYSSELNVNALLLGDSALYLCASSFRDNPYNEQFFGPGTRLTVL.